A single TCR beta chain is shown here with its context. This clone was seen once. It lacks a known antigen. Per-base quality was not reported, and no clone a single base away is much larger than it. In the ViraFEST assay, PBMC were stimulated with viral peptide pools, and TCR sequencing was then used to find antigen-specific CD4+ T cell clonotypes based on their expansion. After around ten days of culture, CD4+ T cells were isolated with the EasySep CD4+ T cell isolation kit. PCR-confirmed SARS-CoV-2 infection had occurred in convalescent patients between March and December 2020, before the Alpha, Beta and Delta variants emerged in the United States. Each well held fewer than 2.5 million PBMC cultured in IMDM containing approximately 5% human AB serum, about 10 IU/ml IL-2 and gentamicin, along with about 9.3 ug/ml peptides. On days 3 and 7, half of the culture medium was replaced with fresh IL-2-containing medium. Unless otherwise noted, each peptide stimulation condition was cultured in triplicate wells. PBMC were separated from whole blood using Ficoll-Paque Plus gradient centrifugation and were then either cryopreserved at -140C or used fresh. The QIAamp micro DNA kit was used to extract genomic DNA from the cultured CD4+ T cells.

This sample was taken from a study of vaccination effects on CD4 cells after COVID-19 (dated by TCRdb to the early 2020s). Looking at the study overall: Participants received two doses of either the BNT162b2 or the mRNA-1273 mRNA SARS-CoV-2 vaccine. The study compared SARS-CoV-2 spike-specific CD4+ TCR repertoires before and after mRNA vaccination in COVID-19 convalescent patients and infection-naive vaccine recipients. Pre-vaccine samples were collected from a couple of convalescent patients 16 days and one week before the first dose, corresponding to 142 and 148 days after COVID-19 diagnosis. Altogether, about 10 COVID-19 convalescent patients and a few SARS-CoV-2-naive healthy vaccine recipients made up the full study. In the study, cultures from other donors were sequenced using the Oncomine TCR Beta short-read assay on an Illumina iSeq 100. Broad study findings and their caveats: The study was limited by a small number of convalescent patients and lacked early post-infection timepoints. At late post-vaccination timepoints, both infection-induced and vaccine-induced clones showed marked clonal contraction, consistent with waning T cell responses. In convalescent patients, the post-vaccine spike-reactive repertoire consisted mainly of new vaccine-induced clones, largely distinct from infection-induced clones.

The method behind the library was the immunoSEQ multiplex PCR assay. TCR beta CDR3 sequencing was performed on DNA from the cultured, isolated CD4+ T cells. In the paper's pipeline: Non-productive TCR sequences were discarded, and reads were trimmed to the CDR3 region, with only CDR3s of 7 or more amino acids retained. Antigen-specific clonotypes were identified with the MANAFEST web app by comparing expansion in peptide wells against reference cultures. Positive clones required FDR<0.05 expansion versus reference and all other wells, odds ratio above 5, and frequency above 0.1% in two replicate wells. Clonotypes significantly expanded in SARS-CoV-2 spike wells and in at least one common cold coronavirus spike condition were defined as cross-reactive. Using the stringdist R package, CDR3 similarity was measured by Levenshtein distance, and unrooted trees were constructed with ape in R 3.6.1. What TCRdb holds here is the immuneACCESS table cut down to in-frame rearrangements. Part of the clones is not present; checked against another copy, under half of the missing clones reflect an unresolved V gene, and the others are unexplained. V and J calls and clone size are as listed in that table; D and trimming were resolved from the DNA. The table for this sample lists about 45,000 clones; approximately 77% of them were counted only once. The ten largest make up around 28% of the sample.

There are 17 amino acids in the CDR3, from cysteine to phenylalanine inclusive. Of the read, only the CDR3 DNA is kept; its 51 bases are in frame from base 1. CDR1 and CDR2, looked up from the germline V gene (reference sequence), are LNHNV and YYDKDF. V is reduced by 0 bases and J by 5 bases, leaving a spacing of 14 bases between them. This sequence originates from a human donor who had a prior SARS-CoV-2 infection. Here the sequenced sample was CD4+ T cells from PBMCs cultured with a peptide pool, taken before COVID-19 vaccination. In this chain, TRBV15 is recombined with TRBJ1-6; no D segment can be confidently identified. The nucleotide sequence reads TGTGCCACCAGCAGAGATTTGCACAGCCATGATAATTCACCCCTCCACTTT. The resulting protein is CATSRDLHSHDNSPLHF.